One sample yielded the 14 T cell receptor beta chains listed below, sequenced in a study of blood T cell repertoires in COVID-19. Sequencing used immunoSEQ multiplex PCR; TCRdb keeps in-frame clones, though not all of them. The top ten clones hold over 5% of a sample with more than 200,000 clones, around nine tenths of them seen once. The material sequenced was peripheral blood. These receptor sequences come from a woman aged 55 to 70 with COVID-19, enrolled during active disease.

Remarks on this clone: Other DNA variants within this sample encode the same CDR3. The chain recombines TRBV19 with TRBJ1-5, with 10 bases lining up with TRBD1. V dropped 3 bases and J dropped 6; count of bases not matched to a gene: 2. Germline CDR1 reads LNHDA; CDR2 reads SQIVND (reference sequence). There are 14 residues in the CDR3. The CDR3 region is CASSIGQGGQPQHF. The CDR3 region has the DNA TGTGCCAGTAGTATCGGACAGGGGGGTCAGCCCCAGCATTTT.

This chain connects TRBV18 to TRBJ2-6; D is possibly TRBD1 (5 bases). CDR1 is KGHSH, CDR2 LQKENI, per germline. V was clipped by 1 base and J by 0 bases, with 7 bases between them. This CDR3 has 16 residues. The CDR3 spells CASSPRQNSGANVLTF. The DNA of the CDR3 is TGTGCCAGCTCACCACGACAGAACTCTGGGGCCAACGTCCTGACTTTC.

The chain joins TRBV5-1 to TRBJ1-6; weak D call: TRBD1 (5 bases). Germline CDR1 is SGHRS and CDR2 is YFSETQ. Trimming removed 2 bases at V and 8 bases at J, with 14 bases between. The CDR3 totals 15 residues. The CDR3 region has the DNA TGCGCCAGCAGCTTAAAGGGGCTTAGAGATTCACCCCTCCACTTT. Translation: CASSLKGLRDSPLHF.

The V call is TRBV18, the J call TRBJ1-5, with D possibly matching TRBD1 (5 bases). Between the trimmed V and J ends, which lost 2 bases and 1 base, there was a span of 12 bases. The CDR3 has 16 amino acids. In germline, CDR1 is KGHSH, CDR2 LQKENI. CDR3 protein: CASSPGQGRSNQPQHF. The CDR3 nucleotides are TGTGCCAGCTCACCAGGGCAGGGAAGGAGCAATCAGCCCCAGCATTTT. Full variable domain (remainder filled in from reference TRBV18 and TRBJ1-5): NAGVMQNPRHLVRRRGQEARLRCSPMKGHSHVYWYRQLPEEGLKFMVYLQKENIIDESGMPKERFSAEFPKEGPSILRIQQVVRGDSAAYFCASSPGQGRSNQPQHFGDGTRLSIL.

The chain carries TRBV10-3 and TRBJ2-1, with a tentative D call TRBD1 (5 bases). CDR3 length: 13 residues. V lost 6 bases and J 9 bases, leaving 15 bases between the germline ends. Germline V CDR1 and CDR2: ENHRY, SYGVKD. The DNA of the CDR3 is TGTGCCATCAGCCCCGACAGCCTCGGTGAGCAGTTCTTC. Amino acid sequence: CAISPDSLGEQFF.

This chain uses TRBV4-2 with TRBJ2-7; TRBD2 agrees at 14 bases. CDR1 and CDR2 from the germline V gene are LGHNA and YNFKEQ. The CDR3 covers 18 residues. V gave up 2 bases and J gave up 5 bases; unmatched junction bases: 11. CDR3 loop: CASSQLRRTSGRFDEQYF. DNA of the CDR3: TGTGCCAGCAGCCAACTACGACGGACTAGCGGGAGGTTTGACGAGCAGTACTTC.

This chain joins TRBV19 and TRBJ2-3, with D possibly matching TRBD2 (5 bases). V was cut by 9 bases and J by 1 base, with 14 bases left in between. This CDR3 has 14 residues. Germline lookup yields CDR1 LNHDA and CDR2 SQIVND (reference sequence). CDR3 sequence: CASRQRRGTDTQYF. The CDR3 DNA follows: TGTGCCAGCAGGCAGCGGCGGGGCACAGATACGCAGTATTTT.

The J gene is TRBJ2-1, the V gene TRBV5-4, with TRBD2 matching over 9 bases. This CDR3 is 15 amino acids long. Germline CDR1 is SGHNT and CDR2 is YYREEE (reference sequence). V lost 6 bases, J lost 7 bases, and 11 bases stayed unmatched. The CDR3 region is CASTNQRLAGNEQFF. As DNA, the CDR3 is TGTGCCAGCACCAACCAGAGGCTAGCGGGAAATGAGCAGTTCTTC.

This chain links TRBV27 with TRBJ2-7; possible D gene TRBD2, 6 bases. Trimming shortened V by 4 bases and J by 4 bases, and 14 bases separated the two germline ends. The germline gives CDR1 MNHEY, CDR2 SMNVEV (reference sequence). The CDR3 length is 14 residues. CDR3 region: CASSSGAGMYEQYF. The CDR3 DNA reads TGTGCCAGCAGTTCCGGGGCGGGAATGTACGAGCAGTACTTC.

The rearrangement uses TRBV7-9 and TRBJ1-1; perhaps TRBD1 as D (6 bases). The germline V gene encodes CDR1 SEHNR and CDR2 FQNEAQ (reference sequence). CDR3 size: 13 residues. The V end lost 5 bases, the J end lost 1 base, and 8 bases lay between the germline ends. The DNA of the CDR3 is TGTGCCAGCAGCACGGGACAGAACACTGAAGCTTTCTTT. It encodes CASSTGQNTEAFF.

The chain recombines TRBV6-5 with TRBJ2-7; 9 bases are a match to TRBD1. Germline V gives CDR1 MNHEY, CDR2 SVGAGI. The CDR3 is 14 amino acids. Trimming removed 4 bases from V and 3 bases from J; junction bases left unmatched: 4. The CDR3 reads CASSLGQGVYEQYF. The CDR3 DNA reads as TGTGCCAGCAGTTTGGGACAGGGCGTCTACGAGCAGTACTTC.

The chain links TRBV7-3 to TRBJ2-5, with 12 bases matching TRBD2. The V and J ends lost 4 bases and 1 base, in that order; junction bases with no gene match: 4. Germline CDR1 reads SGHTA; CDR2 reads FQGTGA. This CDR3 contains 16 residues. Here the CDR3 DNA reads TGTGCCAGCAGCTACTCTAGCGGGAGGGGCCAAGAGACCCAGTACTTC. Protein sequence: CASSYSSGRGQETQYF.

The chain employs TRBV25-1 and TRBJ1-6; tentative D call: TRBD1 (6 bases). The V gene's germline CDR1 is MGHDK and CDR2 SYGVNS. The CDR3 covers 17 residues. The V end lost 1 base, the J end lost 9 bases, and 19 bases lay between the germline ends. CDR3 sequence: CASSESAQGVWLSPLHF. DNA of the CDR3: TGTGCCAGCAGTGAATCCGCACAGGGTGTTTGGCTTTCACCCCTCCACTTT.

V usage is TRBV5-1 and J usage is TRBJ2-1; 8 bases map to TRBD1. Germline V gene data show CDR1 as SGHRS and CDR2 as YFSETQ. The CDR3 extends over 16 amino acids. J lost 5 bases, V lost 0 bases, and 7 bases had no gene match. CDR3 region: CASSLDTFRGHNEQFF. Here the CDR3 DNA reads TGCGCCAGCAGCTTGGATACGTTCAGGGGGCACAATGAGCAGTTCTTC.